The sequence of this TCR beta chain was determined in a study of cytomegalovirus exposure and HLA in healthy donors. Regarding the study as a whole: The classifier was said to identify cytomegalovirus status with high specificity and sensitivity. DRB1 showed the most TCR associations and HLA-C the fewest in a later analysis, as rates varied by HLA locus. A later analysis linked a missense DCLRE1C variant to TCR beta V- and J-gene trimming. The study flagged some 170 TCR beta chains as cytomegalovirus-associated.

The PCR used 60 Vbeta and 13 Jbeta primers. Generated by immunoSEQ multiplex PCR, the TCRdb table keeps only in-frame clones and is missing some. The sample carries about 120,000 clones, about 74% recorded once. Between the trimmed V and J ends, which lost 6 bases and 6 bases, there was a span of 14 bases. The CDR3 is made up of 14 amino acids. CDR1 and CDR2 from the germline V gene are MNHEY and SVGAGI. In regard to this clone: Its target is unknown.

The receptor comes from a woman aged 35 to 49 in good health and CMV-seropositive. The specimen was PBMCs. This chain links TRBV6-5 with TRBJ1-4; D unclear. The CDR3 coding sequence is TGTGCCAGCAGGTTGCTGGCCATCCATGAAAAACTGTTTTTT. Translating gives CASRLLAIHEKLFF.